What follows are 2 T cell receptor beta chains derived from one specimen sequenced in a study of blood T cell repertoires in COVID-19. The data were produced by immunoSEQ multiplex PCR, yet TCRdb's version contains in-frame clones alone and is incomplete. Altogether fewer than 250,000 clones are present, over 75% being singletons, with the ten largest covering nearly 7.5%. Sequencing was done on a sample of PBMCs or T cells enriched from blood (not recorded which). These receptors all come from a woman in her 40s with acute COVID-19.

This chain uses TRBV7-2 with TRBJ1-2; 7 bases are a match to TRBD1. The V gene's germline CDR1 is SGHTA and CDR2 FQGNSA. The CDR3 contains 14 residues. Germline trimming cut 6 bases from V and 4 bases from J; bases unmatched to any gene: 8. The CDR3 sequence is CASRYDRASYGYTF. The CDR3 coding sequence is TGTGCCAGCAGATACGACAGGGCCTCCTATGGCTACACCTTC.

The rearrangement joins TRBV3-1 (or the pseudogene TRBV3-2) to TRBJ1-2; the D gene is possibly TRBD1 (5 bases). Germline loops: CDR1 LGHDT, CDR2 YNNKEL (reference sequence). The CDR3 has 14 amino acids. Trimming removed 2 bases from V and 3 bases from J, with 10 bases in between. The CDR3 nucleotides are TGTGCCAGCAGCCAACAGGGCGTTGACTATGGCTACACCTTC. Its protein is CASSQQGVDYGYTF.